These 14 T cell receptor beta chains share one sample of origin, sequenced in a study of cytomegalovirus exposure and HLA in healthy donors. The repertoire was sequenced with immunoSEQ multiplex PCR; TCRdb's copy has only in-frame clones and lacks some. Among about 110,000 clones listed, about 94% were seen once. The specimen was PBMCs. The source of these receptors is a woman younger than 35 in good health and CMV-seronegative.

CDR3 coding DNA: TGTGCCAGCAGTGAATTTTTTGGGGGGACTACAGGCAATCAGCCCCAGCATTTT. This sequence encodes CASSEFFGGTTGNQPQHF. The genes are TRBV6-1 and TRBJ1-5, with D perhaps TRBD1 (5 bases). This CDR3 comprises 18 residues. Trimming shortened V by 2 bases and J by 2 bases, and 19 bases separated the two germline ends. Per the germline V gene, CDR1 is MNHNS and CDR2 is SASEGT.

The chain carries TRBV5-1 and TRBJ2-3; a weak D match, TRBD2 (5 bases). The V gene lost 0 bases and the J gene lost 3 bases, with 5 bases spanning the gap. The length of the CDR3 is 13 residues. Germline CDR1 reads SGHRS; CDR2 reads YFSETQ. CDR3 sequence: CASSLGGTDTQYF. The DNA of the CDR3 is TGCGCCAGCAGCTTGGGAGGGACAGATACGCAGTATTTT.

The rearrangement links TRBV9 to TRBJ2-5; TRBD2 agrees at 10 bases. The CDR3 is made up of 17 amino acids. Germline V CDR1 and CDR2: SGDLS, YYNGEE. Germline trimming cut 4 bases from V and 5 bases from J; bases unmatched to any gene: 14. For the CDR3, the DNA is TGTGCCAGCAGCTCCCCGCTTACTAGCGGGGCTAGGGAGACCCAGTACTTC. Residues: CASSSPLTSGARETQYF.

This clone was detected only once. V is TRBV4-2 and J is TRBJ2-2; D is possibly TRBD2 (5 bases). The CDR3 totals 18 residues. Germline V gene data show CDR1 as LGHNA and CDR2 as YNFKEQ. V was shortened by 0 bases and J by 5 bases, with 19 bases between the two germline ends. The CDR3 DNA sequence: TGTGCCAGCAGCCAAGAGGGCCTGGCGGGCCTAGGGACCGGGGAGCTGTTTTTT. It is translated as CASSQEGLAGLGTGELFF.

The CDR3 sequence: CSVEDHAYGGYEQYF. DNA for the CDR3: TGCAGCGTTGAAGATCATGCGTACGGAGGGTACGAGCAGTACTTC. This rearrangement joins TRBV29-1 to TRBJ2-7, with D maybe TRBD2 (6 bases). Trimming took off 0 bases at V and 4 bases at J, with 16 bases between the two ends. The CDR3 loop spans 15 amino acids. Per germline, CDR1 SQVTM and CDR2 ANQGSEA.

The genes are TRBV6-5 and TRBJ1-2, with 7 bases matching TRBD1. Unmatched junction bases numbered 8, after V lost 2 bases and J lost 5 bases. Germline CDR1 is MNHEY and CDR2 is SVGAGI. There are 15 residues in the CDR3. In nucleotides, the CDR3 is TGTGCCAGCAGTTACCCGACAGGGCCGTTTTATGGCTACACCTTC. Translation: CASSYPTGPFYGYTF.

The chain is built from TRBV7-2 and TRBJ1-2; 8 nucleotides align to TRBD1. J was trimmed by 1 base and V by 5 bases; bases with no gene match: 6. CDR1 is SGHTA and CDR2 is FQGNSA in the germline V gene. The CDR3 is made up of 15 amino acids. This CDR3 reads CASSRGQGLNYGYTF. CDR3 bases: TGTGCCAGCAGCCGTGGACAGGGCCTTAACTATGGCTACACCTTC.

The chain carries TRBV19 and TRBJ1-5; 9 bases fit TRBD1. Trimming cost V 7 bases and J 2 bases; bases outside gene matches: 3. The length of the CDR3 is 14 residues. CDR1 and CDR2 (germline): LNHDA, SQIVND (reference sequence). This chain's CDR3 is CASNGDRGNQPQHF. The CDR3 DNA follows: TGTGCCAGTAACGGGGACAGGGGCAATCAGCCCCAGCATTTT. Complete variable domain (other parts from reference TRBV19 and TRBJ1-5): DGGITQSPKYLFRKEGQNVTLSCEQNLNHDAMYWYRQDPGQGLRLIYYSQIVNDFQKGDIAEGYSVSREKKESFPLTVTSAQKNPTAFYLCASNGDRGNQPQHFGDGTRLSIL.

The chain links TRBV5-1 to TRBJ2-5; TRBD2 aligns across 7 bases. V shed 1 base and J 5 bases; nucleotides not matched to a gene: 8. The CDR3 is 15 residues long. Germline V gene sequence: CDR1 SGHRS, CDR2 YFSETQ. In DNA, the CDR3 is TGCGCCAGCAGCTTGTTTGGGCGGGGGTTGGAGACCCAGTACTTC. This translates into CASSLFGRGLETQYF.

The chain combines TRBV19 with TRBJ1-3, with D unresolved. This CDR3 spans 17 amino acids. Trimming removed 0 bases at V and 0 bases at J, with 12 bases between. CDR1 is LNHDA and CDR2 is SQIVND in the germline V gene (reference sequence). DNA for the CDR3: TGTGCCAGTAGTATAGATCGCGGATCCCCCTCTGGAAACACCATATATTTT. Its translation is CASSIDRGSPSGNTIYF.

The rearrangement uses TRBV5-8 and TRBJ2-5; no firm D call. V shed 1 base and J shed 1 base, with 8 bases lying between them. The germline CDR1 and CDR2 sequences are SGHTS and YDEGEE. This CDR3 is built from 14 residues. DNA for the CDR3: TGTGCCAGCAGCTTGTTTCCTAGCCAAGAGACCCAGTACTTC. It is translated as CASSLFPSQETQYF.

The J gene is TRBJ1-6, the V gene TRBV9; no clear D. CDR1 and CDR2 (germline): SGDLS, YYNGEE. Trimming took off 0 bases at V and 19 bases at J, with 17 bases between the two ends. The CDR3 sequence is 13 residues long. The CDR3 loop reads CASSVAVNGFLHF. In DNA, the CDR3 is TGTGCCAGCAGCGTAGCTGTAAACGGTTTTTTACACTTT.

The chain recombines TRBV28 with TRBJ1-1, with D tentatively TRBD1 (6 bases). Between the trimmed V and J ends, which lost 6 bases and 4 bases, there was a span of 18 bases. In germline, CDR1 is MDHEN, CDR2 SYDVKM. CDR3 length: 15 amino acids. The CDR3 region has the DNA TGTGCCAGCAGAAATCAACAGGGCCCGAGCACTGAAGCTTTCTTT. Translation gives CASRNQQGPSTEAFF. The variable domain in full, completed from reference TRBV28 and TRBJ1-1, reads DVKVTQSSRYLVKRTGEKVFLECVQDMDHENMFWYRQDPGLGLRLIYFSYDVKMKEKGDIPEGYSVSREKKERFSLILESASTNQTSMYLCASRNQQGPSTEAFFGQGTRLTVV.

This chain joins TRBV5-8 and TRBJ1-1, with 8 positions matching TRBD1. This CDR3 spans 16 amino acids. Germline trimming cut 4 bases from V and 3 bases from J; bases unmatched to any gene: 11. The germline V gene encodes CDR1 SGHTS and CDR2 YDEGEE. The CDR3 loop is CASSPGTGLIDTEAFF. The DNA for the CDR3 is TGTGCCAGCAGCCCCGGGACAGGCTTAATTGACACTGAAGCTTTCTTT.